A selection of T cell receptor beta chains follows, all from one sample in a study of blood T cell repertoires in COVID-19. The assay was immunoSEQ multiplex PCR, and TCRdb's table has in-frame clones only and misses some. The top ten clones hold 25% to 35% of a sample with tens of thousands of clones, 85% to 90% of them seen once. The sequencing input was peripheral blood. All receptors come from a human donor in a cohort sampled during active COVID-19. The CDR3 runs from the conserved cysteine through the conserved F or W. D genes are given only for firm matches. The size of a clone is reported for some rows only, either as once, few or many, or as a class for expanded clones.

>TRBV5-1|.|13|TRBJ1-5|.
CASSLGTNQPQHF
TGCGCCAGCAGCCTGGGGACAAATCAGCCCCAGCATTTT
>TRBV19|.|11|TRBJ2-1|.
CASSAVGEQFF
TGTGCCAGTAGTGCAGTTGGTGAGCAGTTCTTC
>TRBV15|.|16|TRBJ2-1|.
CATSRDQGRGHNEQFF
TGTGCCACCAGCAGAGATCAGGGCAGGGGCCACAATGAGCAGTTCTTC
>TRBV6-2/TRBV6-3|.|13|TRBJ1-2|.
CASSLDAYYGYTF
TGTGCCAGCAGTCTAGACGCATACTATGGCTACACCTTC
>TRBV4-1|.|16|TRBJ2-1|TRBD1
CASSQDWAGGANEQFF
TGCGCCAGCAGCCAAGATTGGGCAGGGGGCGCGAATGAGCAGTTCTTC
>TRBV19|.|15|TRBJ1-5|.
CATLEFVNSNQPQHF
TGTGCCACCCTAGAGTTTGTTAATAGCAATCAGCCCCAGCATTTT
>TRBV5-4|few|15|TRBJ1-1|.
CASSPPGLRNTEAFF
TGTGCCAGCAGCCCCCCGGGACTGAGGAACACTGAAGCTTTCTTT
>TRBV29-1|.|14|TRBJ2-3|TRBD2
CSGLLAGVADTQYF
TGCAGCGGGTTACTAGCGGGAGTAGCAGATACGCAGTATTTT
>TRBV24-1|once|16|TRBJ2-2|.
CATSDSTGPGTGELFF
TGTGCCACCAGTGATTCGACAGGCCCGGGGACCGGGGAGCTGTTTTTT
>TRBV5-1|.|15|TRBJ2-1|TRBD2
CASAGTSVSYNEQFF
TGCGCCAGCGCCGGGACTAGCGTATCATACAATGAGCAGTTCTTC
>TRBV5-1|.|15|TRBJ2-3|.
CASSLGPGGTDTQYF
TGCGCCAGCAGCTTGGGTCCAGGAGGAACAGATACGCAGTATTTT
>TRBV10-2|.|15|TRBJ1-2|TRBD1
CASSEGTGKGYGYTF
TGCGCCAGCAGTGAAGGGACAGGGAAGGGCTATGGCTACACCTTC
>TRBV11-2|.|16|TRBJ2-7|TRBD2
CASSLVAGAKAYEQYF
TGTGCCAGCAGCTTAGTTGCGGGAGCGAAAGCCTACGAGCAGTACTTC
>TRBV12-3/TRBV12-4|.|13|TRBJ2-7|TRBD1
CASGGQGAGEQYF
TGTGCCAGCGGGGGACAGGGGGCTGGGGAGCAGTACTTC
>TRBV21-1|.|15|TRBJ2-7|.
CASSKATGASYEQYF
TGTGCCAGCAGCAAGGCGACAGGGGCTTCCTACGAGCAGTACTTC
>TRBV11-3|.|15|TRBJ2-3|.
CASSVGLSGTDTQYF
TGTGCCAGCAGCGTGGGACTCTCTGGCACAGATACGCAGTATTTT
>TRBV19|.|14|TRBJ1-5|TRBD1
CASSSDRGVQPQHF
TGTGCCAGTAGTTCCGACAGGGGGGTGCAGCCCCAGCATTTT
>TRBV11-2|.|12|TRBJ1-1|.
CASSLAFTEAFF
TGTGCCAGCAGCTTAGCGTTCACTGAAGCTTTCTTT
>TRBV6-5|.|16|TRBJ2-5|TRBD2
CASSYAPTSGGLAQYF
TGTGCCAGCAGTTACGCTCCTACTAGCGGGGGACTGGCCCAGTACTTC
>TRBV5-4|.|15|TRBJ2-4|TRBD1
CASSLAGTGKNIQYF
TGTGCCAGCAGCTTGGCCGGGACAGGTAAAAACATTCAGTACTTC
>TRBV27|.|14|TRBJ2-1|TRBD1
CASSFRGSQNEQFF
TGTGCCAGCAGTTTCAGGGGGAGCCAGAATGAGCAGTTCTTC
>TRBV2|few|14|TRBJ1-5|.
CASSEGTGNQPQHF
TGTGCCAGCAGTGAAGGAACGGGCAATCAGCCCCAGCATTTT
>TRBV19|.|15|TRBJ2-3|TRBD2
CASSRSSGGTDTQYF
TGTGCCAGTAGTAGGTCTAGCGGGGGCACAGATACGCAGTATTTT
>TRBV24-1|.|15|TRBJ2-1|.
CATSDSGTLGSEQFF
TGTGCCACCAGTGACTCCGGGACTCTCGGGTCTGAGCAGTTCTTC
>TRBV3-1/TRBV3-2|.|12|TRBJ2-1|.
CASSQVSNEQFF
TGTGCCAGCAGCCAAGTCTCCAATGAGCAGTTCTTC
>TRBV28|.|13|TRBJ2-2|.
CASRGQGTGELFF
TGTGCCAGCAGGGGGCAGGGGACCGGGGAGCTGTTTTTT
>TRBV24-1|once|15|TRBJ1-4|.
CATSDSHGGGEKLFF
TGTGCCACCAGTGATTCCCACGGGGGAGGGGAAAAACTGTTTTTT
>TRBV19|.|14|TRBJ2-5|TRBD1
CASSRGQSQETQYF
TGTGCCAGTAGTAGGGGACAGTCTCAAGAGACCCAGTACTTC
>TRBV5-1|.|12|TRBJ2-5|.
CASTGDTETQYF
TGCGCCAGCACGGGGGATACGGAGACCCAGTACTTC
>TRBV15|.|13|TRBJ1-2|.
CATRTGRLTGYTF
TGTGCCACCAGGACAGGAAGATTGACTGGCTACACCTTC
>TRBV5-1|.|15|TRBJ1-6|.
CASSLQGPRNSPLHF
TGCGCCAGCAGCTTACAGGGACCGCGAAATTCACCCCTCCACTTT
>TRBV18|.|13|TRBJ1-6|.
CASSPSGDSPLHF
TGTGCCAGCTCACCATCCGGGGATTCACCCCTCCACTTT
>TRBV6-2/TRBV6-3|.|17|TRBJ1-4|.
CASSLRGEGTPRQKLFF
TGTGCCAGCAGCTTACGAGGGGAGGGAACCCCGAGACAAAAACTGTTTTTT
>TRBV19|.|19|TRBJ2-3|TRBD2
CASSIASGLAGGDTDTQYF
TGTGCCAGTAGTATAGCCTCGGGACTAGCGGGAGGGGACACAGATACGCAGTATTTT
>TRBV19|.|18|TRBJ2-6|.
CASSSLPRGTSGANVLTF
TGTGCCAGTAGTTCCTTACCCCGGGGGACCTCTGGGGCCAACGTCCTGACTTTC
>TRBV19|.|15|TRBJ2-7|TRBD1
CASSIPGTGDDEQYF
TGTGCCAGTAGTATTCCCGGGACAGGGGACGACGAGCAGTACTTC
>TRBV4-3|.|16|TRBJ2-1|.
CASSQAWTTDYNEQFF
TGCGCCAGCAGCCAAGCATGGACTACCGACTACAATGAGCAGTTCTTC
>TRBV5-4|.|14|TRBJ1-2|TRBD1
CASSTETGGSGYTF
TGTGCCAGCAGCACAGAAACAGGGGGATCTGGCTACACCTTC
>TRBV19|.|16|TRBJ2-7|TRBD1
CASSSETGAVSYEQYF
TGTGCCAGTAGTTCCGAAACAGGGGCTGTCTCCTACGAGCAGTACTTC
>TRBV2|.|14|TRBJ1-5|.
CASRLGTSNQPQHF
TGTGCCAGCAGGCTAGGGACAAGCAATCAGCCCCAGCATTTT
>TRBV27|.|16|TRBJ2-6|TRBD1
CASSDRATLGANVLTF
TGTGCCAGCAGTGACAGGGCCACGCTAGGGGCCAACGTCCTGACTTTC
>TRBV7-2|.|16|TRBJ2-3|TRBD1
CASSSGTGLSTDTQYF
TGTGCCAGCAGCTCCGGGACAGGGCTGAGCACAGATACGCAGTATTTT
>TRBV28|.|15|TRBJ1-2|TRBD1
CASRQDRGTNYGYTF
TGTGCCAGCAGGCAGGACAGGGGAACTAACTATGGCTACACCTTC
>TRBV2|.|14|TRBJ1-5|.
CASSEQGQNQPQHF
TGTGCCAGCAGTGAACAGGGGCAAAATCAGCCCCAGCATTTT
>TRBV5-4|.|17|TRBJ2-2|TRBD2
CASSLGLAGGLVGELFF
TGTGCCAGCAGCTTGGGACTAGCGGGGGGGCTGGTCGGGGAGCTGTTTTTT